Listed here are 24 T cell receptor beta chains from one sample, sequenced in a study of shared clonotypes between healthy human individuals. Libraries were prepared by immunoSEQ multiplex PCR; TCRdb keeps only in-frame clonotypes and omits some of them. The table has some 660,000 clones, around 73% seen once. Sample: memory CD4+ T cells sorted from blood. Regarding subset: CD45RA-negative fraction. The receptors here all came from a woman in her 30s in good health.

For the CDR3, the DNA is TGTGCCAGCAGACCTGTCCAGGGGAGGATGCCTGAAGCTTTCTTT. Its protein product is CASRPVQGRMPEAFF. The chain joins TRBV11-2 to TRBJ1-1, with a tentative D call TRBD1 (6 bases). The V end lost 6 bases, the J end lost 6 bases, and 20 bases lay between the germline ends. There are 15 residues in the CDR3. Germline V gives CDR1 SGHAT, CDR2 FQNNGV.

CDR3 DNA sequence: TGTGCCAGCAGTGAAGTGACAGGGGTACTAGGGACCCAGTACTTC. Translation: CASSEVTGVLGTQYF. This chain joins TRBV2 and TRBJ2-5; 8 bases line up with TRBD1. V was pared by 1 base and J by 7 bases, with 8 bases of the junction left unmatched. The CDR3 loop spans 15 amino acids. Germline lookup yields CDR1 SNHLY and CDR2 FYNNEI.

The CDR3 sequence is CSVEGTSYRNEQFF. The CDR3 DNA reads TGCAGCGTTGAAGGGACTAGCTACCGGAATGAGCAGTTCTTC. The chain employs TRBV29-1 and TRBJ2-1, with 8 bases identical to TRBD2. From germline, CDR1 is SQVTM and CDR2 ANQGSEA. The CDR3 contains 14 residues. Germline trimming cut 1 base from V and 7 bases from J; bases unmatched to any gene: 6.

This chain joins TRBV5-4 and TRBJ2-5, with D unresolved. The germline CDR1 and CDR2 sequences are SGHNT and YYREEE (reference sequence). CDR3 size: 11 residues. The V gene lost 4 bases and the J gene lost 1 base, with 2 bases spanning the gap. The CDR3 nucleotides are TGTGCCAGCAGCATCCAAGAGACCCAGTACTTC. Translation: CASSIQETQYF.

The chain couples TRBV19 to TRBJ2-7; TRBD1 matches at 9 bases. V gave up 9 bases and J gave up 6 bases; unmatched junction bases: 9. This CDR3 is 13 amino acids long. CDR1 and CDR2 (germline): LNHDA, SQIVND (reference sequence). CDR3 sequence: CARGGGQGLEQYF. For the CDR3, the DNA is TGTGCCAGAGGGGGCGGACAGGGGCTCGAGCAGTACTTC.

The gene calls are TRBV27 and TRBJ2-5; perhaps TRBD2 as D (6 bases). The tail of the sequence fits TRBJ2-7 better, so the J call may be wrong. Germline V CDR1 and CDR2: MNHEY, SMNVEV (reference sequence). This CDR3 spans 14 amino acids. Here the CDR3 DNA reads TGTGCCAGCAGGGCGGCGGGGAGTTTTGGCGAGCAGTACTTC. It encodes CASRAAGSFGEQYF.

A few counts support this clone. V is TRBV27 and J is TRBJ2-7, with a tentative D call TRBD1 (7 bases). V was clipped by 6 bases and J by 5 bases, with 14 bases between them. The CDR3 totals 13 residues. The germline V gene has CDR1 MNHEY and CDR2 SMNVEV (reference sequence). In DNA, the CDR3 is TGTGCCAGCAGGAAACAGGGGAGGAACGAGCAGTACTTC. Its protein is CASRKQGRNEQYF.

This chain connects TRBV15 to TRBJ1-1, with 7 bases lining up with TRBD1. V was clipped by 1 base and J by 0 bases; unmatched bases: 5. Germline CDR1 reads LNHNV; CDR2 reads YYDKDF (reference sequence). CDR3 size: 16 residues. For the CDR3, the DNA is TGTGCCACCAGCAGAGGAGGGACAGAAATGAACACTGAAGCTTTCTTT. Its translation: CATSRGGTEMNTEAFF.

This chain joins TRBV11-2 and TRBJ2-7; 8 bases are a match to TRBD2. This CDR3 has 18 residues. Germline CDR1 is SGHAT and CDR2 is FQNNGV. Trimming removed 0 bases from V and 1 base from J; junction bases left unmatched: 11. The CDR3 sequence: CASSLETGAGVASYEQYF. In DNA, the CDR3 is TGTGCCAGCAGCTTAGAGACTGGAGCGGGAGTGGCATCCTACGAGCAGTACTTC. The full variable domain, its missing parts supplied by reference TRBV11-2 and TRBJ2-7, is EAGVAQSPRYKIIEKRQSVAFWCNPISGHATLYWYQQILGQGPKLLIQFQNNGVVDDSQLPKDRFSAERLKGVDSTLKIQPAKLEDSAVYLCASSLETGAGVASYEQYFGPGTRLTVT.

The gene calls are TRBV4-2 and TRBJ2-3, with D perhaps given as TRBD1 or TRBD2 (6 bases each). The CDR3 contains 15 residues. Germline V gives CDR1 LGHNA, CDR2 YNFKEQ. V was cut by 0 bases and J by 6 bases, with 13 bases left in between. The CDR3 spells CASSQDPGGADTQYF. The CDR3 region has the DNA TGTGCCAGCAGCCAAGATCCCGGGGGCGCGGATACGCAGTATTTT.

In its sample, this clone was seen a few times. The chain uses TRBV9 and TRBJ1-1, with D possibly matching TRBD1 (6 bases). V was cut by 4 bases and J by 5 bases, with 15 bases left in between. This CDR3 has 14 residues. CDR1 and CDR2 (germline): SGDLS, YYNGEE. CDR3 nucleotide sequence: TGTGCCAGCAGCACAGGGAGTGTGGGGACTGAAGCTTTCTTT. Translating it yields CASSTGSVGTEAFF.

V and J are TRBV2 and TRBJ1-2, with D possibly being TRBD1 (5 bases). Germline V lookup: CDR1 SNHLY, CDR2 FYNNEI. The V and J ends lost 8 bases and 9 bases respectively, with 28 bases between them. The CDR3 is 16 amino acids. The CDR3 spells CASEPGTASLKNSYTF. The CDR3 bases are TGTGCCAGCGAACCGGGGACCGCATCCCTTAAGAACAGCTACACCTTC.

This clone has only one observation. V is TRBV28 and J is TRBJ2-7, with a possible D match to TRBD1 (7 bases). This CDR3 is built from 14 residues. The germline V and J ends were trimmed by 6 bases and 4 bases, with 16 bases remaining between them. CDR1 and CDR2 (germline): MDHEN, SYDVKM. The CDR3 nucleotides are TGTGCCAGCAGGGGCAGGGGGGCCCTGTACGAGCAGTACTTC. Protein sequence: CASRGRGALYEQYF.

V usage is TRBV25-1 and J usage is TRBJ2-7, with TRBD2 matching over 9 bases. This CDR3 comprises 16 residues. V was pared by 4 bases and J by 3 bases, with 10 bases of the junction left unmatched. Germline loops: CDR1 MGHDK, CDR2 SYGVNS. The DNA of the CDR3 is TGTGCCAGCAGTGCTCCCACGACTAGCGGAGGCTACGAGCAGTACTTC. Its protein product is CASSAPTTSGGYEQYF.

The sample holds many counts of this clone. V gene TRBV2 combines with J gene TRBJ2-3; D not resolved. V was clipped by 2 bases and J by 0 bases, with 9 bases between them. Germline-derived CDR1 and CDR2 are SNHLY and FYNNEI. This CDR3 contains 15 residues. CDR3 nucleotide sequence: TGTGCCAGCAGTGAACGGAGCCCTAGCACAGATACGCAGTATTTT. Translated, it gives CASSERSPSTDTQYF.

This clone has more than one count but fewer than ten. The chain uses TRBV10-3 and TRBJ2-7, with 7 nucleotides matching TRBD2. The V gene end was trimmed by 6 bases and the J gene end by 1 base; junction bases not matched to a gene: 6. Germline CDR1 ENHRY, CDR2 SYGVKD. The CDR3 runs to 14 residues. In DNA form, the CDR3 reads TGTGCCATCAGGGCTAGCGGACTGTCCTACGAGCAGTACTTC. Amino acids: CAIRASGLSYEQYF.

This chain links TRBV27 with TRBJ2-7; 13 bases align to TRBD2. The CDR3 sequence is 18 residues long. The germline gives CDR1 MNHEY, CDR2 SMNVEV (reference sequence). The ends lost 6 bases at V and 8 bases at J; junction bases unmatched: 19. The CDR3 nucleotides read TGTGCCAGCAGGCACTCGGGACTAGCGGGAAACAGAAACGTGAAGCAGTACTTC. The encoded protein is CASRHSGLAGNRNVKQYF.

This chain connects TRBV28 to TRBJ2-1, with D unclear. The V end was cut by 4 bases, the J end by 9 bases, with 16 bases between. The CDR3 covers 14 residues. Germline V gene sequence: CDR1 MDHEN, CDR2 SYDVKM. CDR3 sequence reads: CASSSHLRGGEQFF. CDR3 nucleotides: TGTGCCAGCAGTTCCCACCTCCGTGGCGGTGAGCAGTTCTTC. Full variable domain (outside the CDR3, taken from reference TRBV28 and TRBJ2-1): DVKVTQSSRYLVKRTGEKVFLECVQDMDHENMFWYRQDPGLGLRLIYFSYDVKMKEKGDIPEGYSVSREKKERFSLILESASTNQTSMYLCASSSHLRGGEQFFGPGTRLTVL.

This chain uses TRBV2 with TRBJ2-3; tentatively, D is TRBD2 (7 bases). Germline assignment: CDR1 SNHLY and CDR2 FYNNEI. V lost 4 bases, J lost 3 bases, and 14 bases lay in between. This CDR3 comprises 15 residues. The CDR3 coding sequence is TGTGCCAGCAGTGGGGGGCGGGAGTCGACAGATACGCAGTATTTT. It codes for CASSGGRESTDTQYF.

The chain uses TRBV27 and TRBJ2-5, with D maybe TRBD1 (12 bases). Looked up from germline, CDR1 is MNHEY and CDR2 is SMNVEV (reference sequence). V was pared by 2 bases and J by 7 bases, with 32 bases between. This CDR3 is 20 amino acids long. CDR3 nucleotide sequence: TGTGCCAGCAGTTTAGATGGGACAGGGGGCTCGACTAGCGGGATAATGACCCAGTACTTC. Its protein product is CASSLDGTGGSTSGIMTQYF.

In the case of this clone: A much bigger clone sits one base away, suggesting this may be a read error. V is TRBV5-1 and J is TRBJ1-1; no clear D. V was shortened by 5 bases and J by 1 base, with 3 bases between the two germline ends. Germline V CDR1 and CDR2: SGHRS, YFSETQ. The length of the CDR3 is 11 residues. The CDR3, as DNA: TGCGCCAGCAGTCAGAACACTGAAGCTTTCTTT. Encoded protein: CASSQNTEAFF.

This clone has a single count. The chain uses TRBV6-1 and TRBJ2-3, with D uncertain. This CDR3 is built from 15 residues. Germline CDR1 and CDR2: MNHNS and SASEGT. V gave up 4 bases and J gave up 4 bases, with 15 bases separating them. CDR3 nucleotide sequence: TGTGCCAGCAGTGGCGTCCCCGGTGGGGCAGATACGCAGTATTTT. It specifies CASSGVPGGADTQYF.

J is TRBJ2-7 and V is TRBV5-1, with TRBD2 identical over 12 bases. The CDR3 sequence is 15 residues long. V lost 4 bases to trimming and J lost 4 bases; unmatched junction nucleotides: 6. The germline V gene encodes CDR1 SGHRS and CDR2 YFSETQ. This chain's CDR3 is CASSTGGLAGYEQYF. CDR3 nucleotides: TGCGCCAGCAGCACCGGGGGACTAGCGGGTTACGAGCAGTACTTC.

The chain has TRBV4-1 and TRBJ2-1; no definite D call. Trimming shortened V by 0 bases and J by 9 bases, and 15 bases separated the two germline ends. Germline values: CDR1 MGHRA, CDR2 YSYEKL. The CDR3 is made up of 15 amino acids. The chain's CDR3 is CASSQELGGWAEQFF. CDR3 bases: TGCGCCAGCAGCCAAGAACTGGGCGGTTGGGCTGAGCAGTTCTTC.